This TCR beta chain emerged from a study of vaccination and CD4 T cells after COVID-19 (dated by TCRdb to 2022 to 2024). With regard to the full study: Convalescent patients had a positive SARS-CoV-2 result on nasal swab PCR, and of these patients, under ten had mild disease and one had severe disease. In control cultures, a CEFX viral epitope pool was used as positive control, an HIV-1 Nef peptide pool was used as negative control, or no peptide was added. Participants got two doses of the Pfizer-BioNTech BNT162b2 vaccine (n=8) or two doses of the Moderna mRNA-1273 vaccine (n=2). For stimulating the cultures, overlapping spike peptide pools were used, derived from SARS-CoV-2 as well as from the common cold coronaviruses HCoV-NL63, HCoV-OC43 and HCoV-229E. Post-vaccine blood samples were obtained a median of about 72 days after the second vaccine dose, with a range of about 13 to 250 days. The convalescent cohort included six males and four females, with two Hispanic individuals, seven Caucasians, two Asians and one multiracial person. In more than eight COVID-19 convalescent patients and a few infection-naive healthy vaccine recipients, researchers compared the spike-specific CD4+ TCR repertoire from before mRNA vaccination with the repertoire from after. Post-COVID blood samples from convalescent patients were collected a median of 101 days after diagnosis, with a range of 35 to 161 days.

The CDR3 starts with the cysteine, ends with the phenylalanine, and has 15 residues. Left in the record is the CDR3 DNA by itself, 45 bases read in frame from the first base. Trimmed from V: 4 bases; trimmed from J: 2 bases; junction bases lacking a gene match: 5. The CDR1 and CDR2 encoded by the germline V gene are SGDLS and YYNGEE. About this clonotype: Its antigen remains unidentified. The sample holds no much larger clone one base away, and base qualities are not on file.

The protocol used for the library was PCR. At the Johns Hopkins FTIC core, DNA from the cultured CD4+ T cells underwent TCR sequencing with the Oncomine TCR Beta short-read assay. Genomic DNA was extracted from the cultured CD4+ T cells with the QIAamp micro DNA kit. The Oncomine TCR Beta libraries from cultured CD4+ T cells were pooled using unique dual indexes and then sequenced on an Illumina iSeq 100. Per the authors' processing: Non-productive sequences were removed, and CDR3s that did not start with C, did not end with F or W, or were shorter than 7 amino acids were discarded. The MANAFEST web application identified antigen-specific clonotypes by comparing peptide-stimulated wells against reference wells and other culture wells. Positive clones required FDR below 0.05, an odds ratio above 5, and productive frequency above 0.1% in at least two of three replicate wells. Clonotypes that were significantly expanded in both SARS-CoV-2 spike wells and at least one common cold coronavirus spike condition were defined as cross-reactive. Similarity between CDR3 sequences was evaluated in R version 3.6.1 using Levenshtein distances (stringdist) and unrooted phylogenetic trees (ape). TCRdb applied fastp at Q25 and MiXCR to the public reads, then kept only in-frame beta chains. When rows share a CDR3 protein, they turn into one entry using the most common DNA and genes. Here the V and J calls rest on TCRdb's processing, not on the authors' analysis. The sample table holds approximately 12,000 distinct CDR3 sequences, of which 65% were seen once. The ten largest clonotypes hold 26% of the sample.

Broad study findings and their caveats: The median count of SARS-CoV-2-reactive clonotypes went up from around 20 after infection to a few dozen after vaccination, although the change was not significant. Of the vaccine-specific clones in convalescent patients, 304 of 307, or nearly all, reacted only to SARS-CoV-2 spike and did not cross-react with common cold coronaviruses. Among convalescent patients, a median about 86% of the SARS-CoV-2-reactive clones seen after vaccination appeared only after vaccination, which suggests priming specific to the vaccine. Relatively few convalescent patients were included in the study, and early timepoints after natural infection were not analyzed.

According to the study, the label for this sample's treatment or condition signals: roughly ten-day PBMC culture with coronavirus spike peptide pools or control peptides (ViraFEST assay). The study used the ViraFEST assay, which expanded antigen-specific T cells with peptide pools and then identified expanded clonotypes by TCR sequencing. The convalescent patients' positive SARS-CoV-2 PCR tests were from March to December 2020, which was before the Alpha, Beta and Delta variants emerged in the United States. Some 2 million PBMCs per well were cultured in IMDM with roughly 5% human AB serum and 9 to 10 IU/ml IL-2, plus 10 ug/ml peptide pools. On days 3 and 7, half of the culture medium was replaced with fresh IL-2-containing medium. Once the cells had been in culture for about 10 days, the EasySep CD4+ T cell isolation kit was used to isolate CD4+ T cells by negative selection. PBMCs were separated from whole blood using Ficoll-Paque Plus gradient centrifugation and then either used fresh or cryopreserved at -140C. Triplicate wells were generally used for each culture condition.

The TCR sequence derives from a human donor who had recovered from COVID-19. The sample consisted of CD4+ T cells from blood, cultured in vitro, taken before SARS-CoV-2 vaccination. The V and J segments used are TRBV9 and TRBJ2-5, with TRBD2 matching 10 junction bases. In nucleotides, the sequence is TGTGCCAGCAGCTGGAGCGGGAGGGAACAAGAGACCCAGTACTTC. This yields the protein CASSWSGREQETQYF. The reference TRBV9 and TRBJ2-5 proteins fill in what lies around the CDR3, so the full variable domain reads DSGVTQTPKHLITATGQRVTLRCSPRSGDLSVYWYQQSLDQGLQFLIQYYNGEERAKGNILERFSAQQFPDLHSELNLSSLELGDSALYFCASSWSGREQETQYFGPGTRLLVL.